This T cell receptor (beta chain) was sequenced in a study of beta chain features in type 1 diabetes. The study's findings and limits: Type 1 diabetes patients had moderately but significantly shorter TCRB CDR3s in all four CD4+ subsets. With patients and controls alike, PCR might favor shorter templates to an equal degree.

The V segment lost 3 bases and the J segment 3 bases; nucleotides outside the gene matches: 6. The CDR3 contains 14 residues. CDR1 and CDR2 (germline): SGHNT, YYREEE (reference sequence). Every bit of the isolated RNA underwent reverse transcription, so sequencing read expressed TCRB transcripts. Only in-frame clones appear in the TCRdb table, and some are missing; sequencing was by immunoSEQ multiplex PCR. The sample shows more than 250,000 clones, about a fifth of them seen only once. Comment on this clone: Its antigen is undetermined.

This TCR was sampled from a woman in her 40s with type 1 diabetes. The chain has TRBV5-4 and TRBJ2-7; 7 nucleotides agree with TRBD1. Material for sequencing was naive CD4+ T cells from blood. Here the CDR3 reads CASSSGTEFYEQYF. CDR3 bases: TGTGCCAGCAGCTCCGGGACAGAGTTCTACGAGCAGTACTTC.